The rows below give T cell receptor beta chains drawn from one sample of a study of cytomegalovirus exposure and HLA in healthy donors. The table came from immunoSEQ multiplex PCR; TCRdb's copy has only in-frame clones and leaves some out. This sample has 150,000 to 200,000 clones, with more than 60% found just once. Sequencing was performed on PBMCs. Every receptor here comes from a woman between 35 and 50 years old in good health and CMV-seropositive. The CDR3 runs from the conserved cysteine through the conserved F or W. Fields, in order: D gene, J gene, clone size, V gene, CDR3 DNA, CDR3 protein. A D gene is named only where the DNA matches it firmly. The size field is filled for only some rows; it gives once, few, many or a size class.

D gene: TRBD1
J gene: TRBJ1-3
clone size: once
V gene: TRBV4-2
CDR3 DNA: TGTGCCAGCAGCCAAGAGGGCTTGGGACAGGGACCCAGCTCTGGAAACACCATATATTTT
CDR3 protein: CASSQEGLGQGPSSGNTIYF

D gene: NA
J gene: TRBJ1-2
clone size: NA
V gene: TRBV27
CDR3 DNA: TGTGCCAGCAGTCAACAGGGACTAGATGGCTACACCTTC
CDR3 protein: CASSQQGLDGYTF

D gene: TRBD1
J gene: TRBJ2-7
clone size: NA
V gene: TRBV18
CDR3 DNA: TGTGCCAGCTCACCATACCGGGACAGGGGTCCCTACGAGCAGTACTTC
CDR3 protein: CASSPYRDRGPYEQYF

D gene: TRBD2
J gene: TRBJ2-1
clone size: NA
V gene: TRBV28
CDR3 DNA: TGTGCCAGCAGTTTGGCGACTAGCCCGTACAATGAGCAGTTCTTC
CDR3 protein: CASSLATSPYNEQFF

D gene: NA
J gene: TRBJ2-1
clone size: NA
V gene: TRBV29-1
CDR3 DNA: TGCAGCGTTGAAGAAGACAGGTATGATGAGCAGTTCTTC
CDR3 protein: CSVEEDRYDEQFF

D gene: TRBD1
J gene: TRBJ2-7
clone size: NA
V gene: TRBV7-2
CDR3 DNA: TGTGCCGGCAGCACACAGGGGGGAGACAGGGGTAGGGAGCAGTACTTC
CDR3 protein: CAGSTQGGDRGREQYF

D gene: NA
J gene: TRBJ1-2
clone size: NA
V gene: TRBV11-2
CDR3 DNA: TGTGCCAGCGGTGCGGGTAATCTCTATGGCTACACCTTC
CDR3 protein: CASGAGNLYGYTF

D gene: NA
J gene: TRBJ2-7
clone size: once
V gene: TRBV6-5
CDR3 DNA: TGTGCCAGCAGTTACAGTCAGGGAGGCTACGAGCAGTACTTC
CDR3 protein: CASSYSQGGYEQYF

D gene: NA
J gene: TRBJ2-7
clone size: NA
V gene: TRBV21-1
CDR3 DNA: TGTGCCAGCAGCAAATCTTCCGTGAAGGACAGGGTGTGCTACGAGCAGTACTTC
CDR3 protein: CASSKSSVKDRVCYEQYF

D gene: NA
J gene: TRBJ2-7
clone size: few
V gene: TRBV28
CDR3 DNA: TGTGCCAGCAGTAGCAGGCCCGGCGAGCAGTACTTC
CDR3 protein: CASSSRPGEQYF

D gene: NA
J gene: TRBJ1-5
clone size: medium-sized
V gene: TRBV11-2
CDR3 DNA: TGTGCCAGCAGCTTAGATTCCAGGCGGGGGCAGCCCCAGCATTTT
CDR3 protein: CASSLDSRRGQPQHF

D gene: NA
J gene: TRBJ1-6
clone size: few
V gene: TRBV6-5
CDR3 DNA: TGTGCCAGCAGTGCCCGACAGAGCTATAATTCACCCCTCCACTTT
CDR3 protein: CASSARQSYNSPLHF

D gene: NA
J gene: TRBJ1-2
clone size: NA
V gene: TRBV2
CDR3 DNA: TGTGCCAGCAGTCCAGGCCTTAACTATGGCTACACCTTC
CDR3 protein: CASSPGLNYGYTF

D gene: NA
J gene: TRBJ2-3
clone size: NA
V gene: TRBV7-9
CDR3 DNA: TGTGCCAGCAGCCGACTACCGTCAGATACGCAGTATTTT
CDR3 protein: CASSRLPSDTQYF

D gene: NA
J gene: TRBJ2-3
clone size: NA
V gene: TRBV23-1
CDR3 DNA: TGCGCCAGCAGTCAGGGCGAAACCACAGATACGCAGTATTTT
CDR3 protein: CASSQGETTDTQYF

D gene: TRBD2
J gene: TRBJ2-1
clone size: once
V gene: TRBV10-2
CDR3 DNA: TGCGCCAGCAGTGAGACCCTAGCGGGAGGGCCGTATGAGCAGTTCTTC
CDR3 protein: CASSETLAGGPYEQFF

D gene: NA
J gene: TRBJ1-4
clone size: NA
V gene: TRBV5-5
CDR3 DNA: TGTGCCAGCAGCGGCCATGAAAAACTGTTTTTT
CDR3 protein: CASSGHEKLFF

D gene: NA
J gene: TRBJ2-2
clone size: NA
V gene: TRBV21-1
CDR3 DNA: TGTGCCAGCAGCCTCCGAAGTCCTAGCGGGAAGACGAACACCGGGGAGCTGTTTTTT
CDR3 protein: CASSLRSPSGKTNTGELFF

D gene: TRBD2
J gene: TRBJ2-7
clone size: NA
V gene: TRBV7-9
CDR3 DNA: TGTGCCAGCAGTTCCCTCGGACTAGCGGGAGGGGGAGAGCAGTACTTC
CDR3 protein: CASSSLGLAGGGEQYF

D gene: NA
J gene: TRBJ2-7
clone size: NA
V gene: TRBV11-2
CDR3 DNA: TGTGCCAGCAGCCAGATCCTGGCAGGGGTCGTTTCCTACGGGCAGTACTTC
CDR3 protein: CASSQILAGVVSYGQYF

D gene: TRBD2
J gene: TRBJ2-1
clone size: NA
V gene: TRBV9
CDR3 DNA: TGTGCCAGCAGCTCGCAAACGTCGGGAGGACGGTACAATGAGCAGTTCTTC
CDR3 protein: CASSSQTSGGRYNEQFF

D gene: NA
J gene: TRBJ1-1
clone size: NA
V gene: TRBV27
CDR3 DNA: TGTGCCAGCAGTTTAACACCCCCTTACGCGGGGCTGAACACTGAAGCTTTCTTT
CDR3 protein: CASSLTPPYAGLNTEAFF

D gene: NA
J gene: TRBJ2-7
clone size: few
V gene: TRBV6-5
CDR3 DNA: TGTGCCAGCACGCCCGGAGGGCACTCCTACGAGCAGTACTTC
CDR3 protein: CASTPGGHSYEQYF

D gene: TRBD2
J gene: TRBJ2-7
clone size: once
V gene: TRBV7-2
CDR3 DNA: TGTGCCAGCAGCCCCCTAGCGGGAGTGGAAAGCTCCTACGAGCAGTACTTC
CDR3 protein: CASSPLAGVESSYEQYF

D gene: TRBD2
J gene: TRBJ2-2
clone size: NA
V gene: TRBV5-1
CDR3 DNA: TGCGCCAGCAGCTTGGCCGCGGGAGTAAGCACCGGGGAGCTGTTTTTT
CDR3 protein: CASSLAAGVSTGELFF

D gene: NA
J gene: TRBJ1-1
clone size: many
V gene: TRBV6-5
CDR3 DNA: TGTGCCAGCAGTCACATGAACACTGAAGCTTTCTTT
CDR3 protein: CASSHMNTEAFF

D gene: NA
J gene: TRBJ2-2
clone size: NA
V gene: TRBV28
CDR3 DNA: TGTGCTTCGTGGGGGGGCCGGATGAACACCGGGGAGCTGTTTTTT
CDR3 protein: CASWGGRMNTGELFF

D gene: TRBD2
J gene: TRBJ2-1
clone size: NA
V gene: TRBV19
CDR3 DNA: TGTGCCAGTAGTCGCGAGCGGGAGGCCCCTGAGCAGTTCTTC
CDR3 protein: CASSREREAPEQFF

D gene: NA
J gene: TRBJ2-7
clone size: NA
V gene: TRBV30
CDR3 DNA: TGTGCCCGGGGGACGGTCGGGAGCGAGCAGTACTTC
CDR3 protein: CARGTVGSEQYF

D gene: TRBD1
J gene: TRBJ1-1
clone size: NA
V gene: TRBV28
CDR3 DNA: TGTGCCAGCACCAGGACAGGTGAGATGAACACTGAAGCTTTCTTT
CDR3 protein: CASTRTGEMNTEAFF

D gene: TRBD1
J gene: TRBJ2-1
clone size: NA
V gene: TRBV28
CDR3 DNA: TGTGCCAGCAGCAGACAGGGGGAGAGGTACAATGAGCAGTTCTTC
CDR3 protein: CASSRQGERYNEQFF

D gene: NA
J gene: TRBJ2-3
clone size: NA
V gene: TRBV11-3
CDR3 DNA: TGTGCCAGCAGCGCTCGGACTTACAAAGATACGCAGTATTTT
CDR3 protein: CASSARTYKDTQYF

D gene: NA
J gene: TRBJ2-1
clone size: NA
V gene: TRBV28
CDR3 DNA: TGTGCCATCGACTCAAGCTACAATGAGCAGTTCTTC
CDR3 protein: CAIDSSYNEQFF

D gene: TRBD1
J gene: TRBJ1-5
clone size: NA
V gene: TRBV2
CDR3 DNA: TGTGCCAGCAGGGAGGGGACAGGGGGCAATCAGCCCCAGCATTTT
CDR3 protein: CASREGTGGNQPQHF

D gene: NA
J gene: TRBJ2-3
clone size: NA
V gene: TRBV6-6
CDR3 DNA: TGTGCCAGCAGTTACGGTGATTGGCGGACAGATACGCAGTATTTT
CDR3 protein: CASSYGDWRTDTQYF

D gene: NA
J gene: TRBJ1-4
clone size: NA
V gene: TRBV2
CDR3 DNA: TGTGCCAGCAGTGCGGGTTTTAATGAAAAACTGTTTTTT
CDR3 protein: CASSAGFNEKLFF

D gene: TRBD2
J gene: TRBJ2-3
clone size: NA
V gene: TRBV7-9
CDR3 DNA: TGTTCCAGCAGCCTGGGGGGCAGCGGGAGGGCCAAGGACACAGATACGCAGTATTTT
CDR3 protein: CSSSLGGSGRAKDTDTQYF

D gene: TRBD1
J gene: TRBJ1-4
clone size: NA
V gene: TRBV13
CDR3 DNA: TGTGCCAGCAGCTTAGCCGGGACAGGGGTCGAAAAACTGTTTTTT
CDR3 protein: CASSLAGTGVEKLFF

D gene: TRBD1
J gene: TRBJ1-5
clone size: NA
V gene: TRBV27
CDR3 DNA: TGTGCCAGCAGTTTCCAGGGGGTCCCGGAGCAGCCCCAGCATTTT
CDR3 protein: CASSFQGVPEQPQHF

D gene: NA
J gene: TRBJ2-3
clone size: NA
V gene: TRBV5-4
CDR3 DNA: TGTGCCAGCAGCCCCGGAGGCTACATAGATACGCAGTATTTT
CDR3 protein: CASSPGGYIDTQYF

D gene: TRBD1
J gene: TRBJ2-2
clone size: NA
V gene: TRBV7-6
CDR3 DNA: TGTGCCAGCAGACAAAACAGGGGTGCCACCGGGGAGCTGTTTTTT
CDR3 protein: CASRQNRGATGELFF

D gene: TRBD2
J gene: TRBJ2-1
clone size: few
V gene: TRBV18
CDR3 DNA: TGTGCCAGCTCATCTCTAGCGGGAGGACGAAGCTCCTACAATGAGCAGTTCTTC
CDR3 protein: CASSSLAGGRSSYNEQFF

D gene: NA
J gene: TRBJ1-2
clone size: NA
V gene: TRBV28
CDR3 DNA: TGTGCCAGCAGGGGGGCGGACCAGTATGGCTACACCTTC
CDR3 protein: CASRGADQYGYTF

D gene: TRBD2
J gene: TRBJ2-1
clone size: NA
V gene: TRBV11-2
CDR3 DNA: TGTGCCAGCAGCTTATCGAGACTAGCGGGACCCTACAATGAGCAGTTCTTC
CDR3 protein: CASSLSRLAGPYNEQFF

D gene: NA
J gene: TRBJ2-7
clone size: NA
V gene: TRBV11-2
CDR3 DNA: TGTGCCAGCAGCTTCTCTTTCCAGGGAACAAACTACGAGCAGTACTTC
CDR3 protein: CASSFSFQGTNYEQYF